The clone carrying this T cell receptor beta chain turned up a few times. The antigen remains undetermined. This entry comes from a study of T cells in Graves' hyperthyroidism and ophthalmopathy. Points from the study as a whole: Stable hyperthyroidism was separated from ophthalmopathy by a model based on 13 V-J features.

Newly diagnosed patients aged 18 to 65 had hyperthyroidism of under 2 months' duration. Each diagnosis was grounded in clinical symptoms, serum thyroxine and TRAb, thyroid ultrasound, and orbital computed tomography. The authors obtained PBMCs from more than 8 ml of fresh peripheral blood. Amplified regions were TCR beta CDR3 sequences from RNA transcripts. A first-round RT-PCR of the TCR CDR3 used the HTBI primer set. MiXCR, applied by TCRdb to the multiplex PCR reads, yields one record per CDR3 protein. Here the sample spans 350,000 or so distinct CDR3 sequences, about a sixth being singletons. Material: blood. This clonotype originated in a woman between 25 and 40 years old with Graves' hyperthyroidism that later progressed to Graves' ophthalmopathy.

CDR3 in amino acids: CSARNAPSLTTSAKRDNEQFF. As DNA, the CDR3 is TGCAGTGCTAGAAACGCGCCCTCGCTGACGACTAGCGCTAAGCGGGACAATGAGCAGTTCTTC. The rearrangement uses TRBV20-1 and TRBJ2-1; 8 bases line up with TRBD2. The CDR3 is 21 residues long. The V segment lost 2 bases and the J segment 5 bases; nucleotides outside the gene matches: 26. Germline V gene lookup returns CDR1 DFQATT and CDR2 SNEGSKA (reference sequence).